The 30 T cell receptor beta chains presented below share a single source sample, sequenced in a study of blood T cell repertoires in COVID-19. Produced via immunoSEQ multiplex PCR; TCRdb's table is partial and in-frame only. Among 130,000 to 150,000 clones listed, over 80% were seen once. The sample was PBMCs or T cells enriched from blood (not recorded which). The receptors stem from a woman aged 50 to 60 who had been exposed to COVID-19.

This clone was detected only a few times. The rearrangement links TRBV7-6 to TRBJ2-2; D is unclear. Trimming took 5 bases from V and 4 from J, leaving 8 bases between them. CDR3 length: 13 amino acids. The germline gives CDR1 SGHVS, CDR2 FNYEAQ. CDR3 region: CASSPGGTGELFF. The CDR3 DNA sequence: TGTGCCAGCAGCCCCGGTGGCACCGGGGAGCTGTTTTTT.

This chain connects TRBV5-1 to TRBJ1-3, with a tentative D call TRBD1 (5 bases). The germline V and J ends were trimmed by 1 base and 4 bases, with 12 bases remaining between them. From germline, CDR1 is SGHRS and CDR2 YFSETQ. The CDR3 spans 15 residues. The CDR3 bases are TGCGCCAGCAGCTTGATGGCGGGGGACGGAAACACCATATATTTT. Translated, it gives CASSLMAGDGNTIYF. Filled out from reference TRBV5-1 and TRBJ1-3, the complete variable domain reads KAGVTQTPRYLIKTRGQQVTLSCSPISGHRSVSWYQQTPGQGLQFLFEYFSETQRNKGNFPGRFSGRQFSNSRSEMNVSTLELGDSALYLCASSLMAGDGNTIYFGEGSWLTVV.

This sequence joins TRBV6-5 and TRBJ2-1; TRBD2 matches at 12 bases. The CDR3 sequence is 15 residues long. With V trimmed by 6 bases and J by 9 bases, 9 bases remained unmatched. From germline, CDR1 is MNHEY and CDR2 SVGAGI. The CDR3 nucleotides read TGTGCCAGCAGGGGGAGACTAGCGGGAGTGGGTGAGCAGTTCTTC. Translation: CASRGRLAGVGEQFF.

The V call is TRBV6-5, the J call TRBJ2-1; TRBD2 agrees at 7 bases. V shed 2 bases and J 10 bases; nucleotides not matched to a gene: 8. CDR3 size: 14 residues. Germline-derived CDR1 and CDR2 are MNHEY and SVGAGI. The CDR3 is CASSYAGASLEQFF. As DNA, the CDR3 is TGTGCCAGCAGTTACGCGGGAGCGAGCTTGGAGCAGTTCTTC.

In nucleotides, the CDR3 is TGTGCCAGTAGTAACCAGGTGGACACTGAAGCTTTCTTT. It encodes CASSNQVDTEAFF. The V call is TRBV19, the J call TRBJ1-1; D gene ambiguous. This CDR3 has 13 amino acids. Germline CDR1 is LNHDA and CDR2 is SQIVND (reference sequence). Trimming pared 4 bases from V and 3 bases from J, leaving 9 bases between. The full variable domain, its missing parts supplied by reference TRBV19 and TRBJ1-1, is DGGITQSPKYLFRKEGQNVTLSCEQNLNHDAMYWYRQDPGQGLRLIYYSQIVNDFQKGDIAEGYSVSREKKESFPLTVTSAQKNPTAFYLCASSNQVDTEAFFGQGTRLTVV.

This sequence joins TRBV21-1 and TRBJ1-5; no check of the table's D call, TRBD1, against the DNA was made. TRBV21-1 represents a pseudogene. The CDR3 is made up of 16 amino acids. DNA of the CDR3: TGTGCCAGCAGCAAAATACAGGGTAAGAGCAATCAGCCCCAGCATTTT. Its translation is CASSKIQGKSNQPQHF.

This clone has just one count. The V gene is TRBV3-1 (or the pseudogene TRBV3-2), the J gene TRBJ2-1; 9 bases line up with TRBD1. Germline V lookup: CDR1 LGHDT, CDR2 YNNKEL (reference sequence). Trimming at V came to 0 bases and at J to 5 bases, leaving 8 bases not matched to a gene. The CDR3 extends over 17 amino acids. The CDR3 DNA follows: TGTGCCAGCAGCCAAGATATCGTGACAGGGGGTCACAATGAGCAGTTCTTC. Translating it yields CASSQDIVTGGHNEQFF.

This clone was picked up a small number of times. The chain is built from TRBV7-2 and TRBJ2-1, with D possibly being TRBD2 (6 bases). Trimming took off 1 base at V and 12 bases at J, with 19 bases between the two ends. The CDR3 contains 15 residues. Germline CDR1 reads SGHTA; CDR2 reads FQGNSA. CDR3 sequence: CASSLEGTQEYGQFF. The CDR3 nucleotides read TGTGCCAGCAGCTTAGAAGGGACTCAGGAGTACGGGCAGTTCTTC.

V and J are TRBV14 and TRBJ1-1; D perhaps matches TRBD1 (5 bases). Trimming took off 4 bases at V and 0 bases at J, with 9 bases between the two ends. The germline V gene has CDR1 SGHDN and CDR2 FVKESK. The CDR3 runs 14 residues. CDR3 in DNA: TGTGCCAGCAGCCGGGGACTGCTGAACACTGAAGCTTTCTTT. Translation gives CASSRGLLNTEAFF. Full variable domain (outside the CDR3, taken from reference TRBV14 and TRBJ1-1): EAGVTQFPSHSVIEKGQTVTLRCDPISGHDNLYWYRRVMGKEIKFLLHFVKESKQDESGMPNNRFLAERTGGTYSTLKVQPAELEDSGVYFCASSRGLLNTEAFFGQGTRLTVV.

The chain's CDR3 is CASSRDRVGEQFF. The CDR3 coding sequence is TGTGCCAGCAGCCGGGACAGGGTTGGAGAGCAGTTCTTC. This chain joins TRBV7-2 and TRBJ2-1; TRBD1 agrees at 9 bases. V lost 5 bases and J lost 10; bases outside the gene matches: 6. The CDR3 runs to 13 residues. The germline gives CDR1 SGHTA, CDR2 FQGNSA.

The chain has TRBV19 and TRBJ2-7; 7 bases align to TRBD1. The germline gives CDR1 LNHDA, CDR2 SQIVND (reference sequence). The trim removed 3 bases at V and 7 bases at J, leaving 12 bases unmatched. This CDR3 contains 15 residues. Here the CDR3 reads CASSIRHGQVLEQYF. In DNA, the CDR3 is TGTGCCAGTAGTATTCGGCACGGACAGGTCCTGGAGCAGTACTTC.

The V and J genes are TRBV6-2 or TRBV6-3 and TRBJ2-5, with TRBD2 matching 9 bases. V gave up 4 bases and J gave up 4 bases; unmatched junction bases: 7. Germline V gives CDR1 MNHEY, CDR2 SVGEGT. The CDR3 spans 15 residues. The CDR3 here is CASSSTGLARETQYF. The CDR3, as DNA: TGTGCCAGCAGTTCAACGGGACTAGCAAGAGAGACCCAGTACTTC.

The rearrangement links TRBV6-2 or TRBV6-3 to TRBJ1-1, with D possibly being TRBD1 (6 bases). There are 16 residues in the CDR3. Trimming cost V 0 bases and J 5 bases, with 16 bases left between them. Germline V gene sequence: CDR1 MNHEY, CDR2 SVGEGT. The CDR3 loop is CASSYSRTPGETEAFF. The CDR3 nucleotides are TGTGCCAGCAGTTACTCCCGGACCCCAGGGGAGACTGAAGCTTTCTTT.

The CDR3 is CASSFRGGEKLFF. Written as DNA, the CDR3 is TGTGCCAGCAGTTTTCGGGGGGGCGAAAAACTGTTTTTT. The V call is TRBV13, the J call TRBJ1-4, with a weak D call TRBD1 (6 bases). Deletions cut 6 bases from V and 8 bases from J, with 13 bases between. CDR3 size: 13 residues. Germline assignment: CDR1 PRHDT and CDR2 FYEKMQ (reference sequence).

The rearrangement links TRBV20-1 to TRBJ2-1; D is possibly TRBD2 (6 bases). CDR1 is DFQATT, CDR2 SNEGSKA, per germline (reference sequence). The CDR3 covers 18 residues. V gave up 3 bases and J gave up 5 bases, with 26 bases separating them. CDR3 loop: CSASSGLRAQRRNNEQFF. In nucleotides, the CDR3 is TGCAGTGCTAGTTCAGGACTACGAGCACAAAGGCGAAACAATGAGCAGTTCTTC.

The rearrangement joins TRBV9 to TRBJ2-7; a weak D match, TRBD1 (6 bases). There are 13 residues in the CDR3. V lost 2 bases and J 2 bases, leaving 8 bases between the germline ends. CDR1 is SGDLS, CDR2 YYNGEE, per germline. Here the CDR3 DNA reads TGTGCCAGCAGCGTCGGACAGACCTACGAGCAGTACTTC. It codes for CASSVGQTYEQYF.

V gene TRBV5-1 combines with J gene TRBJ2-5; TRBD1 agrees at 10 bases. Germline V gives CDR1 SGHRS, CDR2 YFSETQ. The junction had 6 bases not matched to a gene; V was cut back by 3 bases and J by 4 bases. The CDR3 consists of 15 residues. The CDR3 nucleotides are TGCGCCAGCAGCTGGGGGACAGGGGCAAGAGAGACCCAGTACTTC. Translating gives CASSWGTGARETQYF.

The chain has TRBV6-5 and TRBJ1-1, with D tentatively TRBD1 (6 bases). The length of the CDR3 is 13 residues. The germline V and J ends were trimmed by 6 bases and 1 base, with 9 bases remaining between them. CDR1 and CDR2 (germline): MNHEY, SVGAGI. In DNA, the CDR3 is TGTGCCAGCAGCCCAGGGGCGAACACTGAAGCTTTCTTT. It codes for CASSPGANTEAFF.

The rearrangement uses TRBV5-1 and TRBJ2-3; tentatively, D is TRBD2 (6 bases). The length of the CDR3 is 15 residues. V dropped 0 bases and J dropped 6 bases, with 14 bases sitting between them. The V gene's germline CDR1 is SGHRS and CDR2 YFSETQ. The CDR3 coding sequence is TGCGCCAGCAGCTTGGCGGCGGGAAAGAAGGATACGCAGTATTTT. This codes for CASSLAAGKKDTQYF. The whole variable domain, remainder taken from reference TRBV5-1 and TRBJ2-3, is KAGVTQTPRYLIKTRGQQVTLSCSPISGHRSVSWYQQTPGQGLQFLFEYFSETQRNKGNFPGRFSGRQFSNSRSEMNVSTLELGDSALYLCASSLAAGKKDTQYFGPGTRLTVL.

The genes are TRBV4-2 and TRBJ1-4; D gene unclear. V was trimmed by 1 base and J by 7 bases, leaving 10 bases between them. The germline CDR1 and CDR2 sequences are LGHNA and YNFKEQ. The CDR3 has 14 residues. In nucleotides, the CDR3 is TGTGCCAGCAGCCAAGGGGCAGTAGGTGAAAAACTGTTTTTT. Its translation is CASSQGAVGEKLFF.

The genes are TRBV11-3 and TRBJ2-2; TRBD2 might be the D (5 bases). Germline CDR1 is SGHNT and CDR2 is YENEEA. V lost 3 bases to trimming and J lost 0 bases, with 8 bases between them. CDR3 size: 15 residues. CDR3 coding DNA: TGTGCCAGCAGCTTTGCCGGGGCGAACACCGGGGAGCTGTTTTTT. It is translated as CASSFAGANTGELFF.

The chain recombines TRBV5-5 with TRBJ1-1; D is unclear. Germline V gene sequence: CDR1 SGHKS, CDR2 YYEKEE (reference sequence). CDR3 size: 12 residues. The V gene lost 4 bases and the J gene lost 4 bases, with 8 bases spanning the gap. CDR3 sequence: CASSPRGTEAFF. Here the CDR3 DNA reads TGTGCCAGCAGCCCGCGGGGCACTGAAGCTTTCTTT.

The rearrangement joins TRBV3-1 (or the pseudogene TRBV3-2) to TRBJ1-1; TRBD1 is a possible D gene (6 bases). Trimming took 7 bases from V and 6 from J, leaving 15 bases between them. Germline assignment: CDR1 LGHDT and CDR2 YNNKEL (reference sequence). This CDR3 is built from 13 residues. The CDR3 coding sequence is TGTGCCAGCACCCAGGGGTTGAGGGCTGAAGCTTTCTTT. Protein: CASTQGLRAEAFF.

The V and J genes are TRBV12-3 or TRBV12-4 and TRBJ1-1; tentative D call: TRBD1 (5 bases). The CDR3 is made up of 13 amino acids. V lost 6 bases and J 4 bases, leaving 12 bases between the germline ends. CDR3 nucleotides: TGTGCCAGCAGGACTCTCGGGGGCACTGAAGCTTTCTTT. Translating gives CASRTLGGTEAFF.

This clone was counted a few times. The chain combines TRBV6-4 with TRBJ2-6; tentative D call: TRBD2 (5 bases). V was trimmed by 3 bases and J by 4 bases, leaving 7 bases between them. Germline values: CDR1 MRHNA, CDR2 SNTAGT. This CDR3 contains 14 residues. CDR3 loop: CASSDGSGANVLTF. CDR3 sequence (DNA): TGTGCCAGCAGTGATGGGAGCGGGGCCAACGTCCTGACTTTC.

DNA for the CDR3: TGTGCCAGCAGCGGGGGACTAGATTTCTACAATGAGCAGTTCTTC. Residues: CASSGGLDFYNEQFF. The gene calls are TRBV9 and TRBJ2-1; 8 bases agree with TRBD2. Germline V gives CDR1 SGDLS, CDR2 YYNGEE. Trimming removed 3 bases from V and 3 bases from J; junction bases left unmatched: 5. The length of the CDR3 is 15 residues.

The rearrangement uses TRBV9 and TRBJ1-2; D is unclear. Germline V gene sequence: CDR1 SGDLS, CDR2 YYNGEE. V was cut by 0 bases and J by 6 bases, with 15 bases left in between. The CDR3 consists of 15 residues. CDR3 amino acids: CASSVGAGSFNGYTF. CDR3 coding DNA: TGTGCCAGCAGCGTAGGGGCGGGATCATTCAATGGCTACACCTTC.

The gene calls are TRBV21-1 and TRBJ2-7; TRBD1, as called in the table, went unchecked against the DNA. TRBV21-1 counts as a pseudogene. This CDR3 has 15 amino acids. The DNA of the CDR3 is TGTGCCAGCAGCACCGGGACAGGGAACGTGTACGAGCAGTACTTC. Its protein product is CASSTGTGNVYEQYF.

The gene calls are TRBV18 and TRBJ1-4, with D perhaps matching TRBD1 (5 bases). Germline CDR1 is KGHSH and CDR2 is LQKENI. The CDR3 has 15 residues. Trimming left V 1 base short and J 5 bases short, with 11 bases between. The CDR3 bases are TGTGCCAGCTCACCACGCGGGGGGAACAATGAAAAACTGTTTTTT. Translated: CASSPRGGNNEKLFF.

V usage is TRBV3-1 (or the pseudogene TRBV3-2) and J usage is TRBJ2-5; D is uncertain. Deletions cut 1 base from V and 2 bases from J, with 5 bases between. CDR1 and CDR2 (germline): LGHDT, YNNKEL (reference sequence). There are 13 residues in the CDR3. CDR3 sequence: CASSQGLQETQYF. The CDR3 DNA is TGTGCCAGCAGCCAAGGACTGCAAGAGACCCAGTACTTC.